Below, one T cell receptor beta chain is given with its context. Its target is not known. Trimming took 7 bases from V and 4 from J, leaving 10 bases between them. This CDR3 contains 12 residues. CDR1 and CDR2 from the germline V gene are MNHEY and SMNVEV (reference sequence). The authors loaded 150 to 250 ng DNA, about 30,000 T cell genomes, into sorted-subset replicate PCRs. In the authors' methods: Without quality scores, immunoSEQ junctional reads could not be filtered like full-length reads. Sequencing used immunoSEQ multiplex PCR; TCRdb keeps in-frame clones, though not all of them. D and trimming were read from the DNA, whereas the V and J calls and clone size are those reported in that table. Among roughly 2.4 million clones listed, approximately 94% were seen once. This entry is derived from a study of shared clonotypes between healthy human individuals. General observations from the study: Estimated clonotype richness was generally higher in naive than memory subsets. About 5% of naive CD4 clonotypes were shared across four donors.

This receptor was obtained from a man aged 18 to 29 in good health. The genes are TRBV27 and TRBJ1-2; D unresolved. Sequencing was done on a sample of naive CD4+ T cells sorted from blood. Subset here: CD45RA+ positively selected. In nucleotides, the CDR3 is TGTGCCAGCACGGGATTGATCTATGGCTACACCTTC. It translates to CASTGLIYGYTF.